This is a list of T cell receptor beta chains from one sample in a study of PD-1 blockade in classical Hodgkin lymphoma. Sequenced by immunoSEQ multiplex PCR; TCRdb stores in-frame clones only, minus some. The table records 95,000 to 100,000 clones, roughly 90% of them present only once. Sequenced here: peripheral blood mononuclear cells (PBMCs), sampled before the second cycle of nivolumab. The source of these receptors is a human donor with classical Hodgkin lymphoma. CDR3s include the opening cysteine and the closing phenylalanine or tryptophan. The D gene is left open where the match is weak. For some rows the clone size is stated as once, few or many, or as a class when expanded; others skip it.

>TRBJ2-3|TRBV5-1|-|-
CASKEGGTSTDTQYF
TGCGCCAGCAAGGAGGGGGGGACCAGCACAGATACGCAGTATTTT
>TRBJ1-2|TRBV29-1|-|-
CSVGTWGGYTF
TGCAGCGTTGGAACCTGGGGCGGCTACACCTTC
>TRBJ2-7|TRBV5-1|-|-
CASSLETRGPGEQYF
TGCGCCAGCAGCTTGGAAACCAGGGGACCGGGCGAGCAGTACTTC
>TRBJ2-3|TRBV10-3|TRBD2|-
CAISERLAGGLTFTDTQYF
TGTGCCATCAGTGAGAGGCTAGCGGGGGGGCTAACATTCACAGATACGCAGTATTTT
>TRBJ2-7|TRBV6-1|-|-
CASSGGLREQYF
TGTGCCAGCAGTGGTGGTTTGCGGGAGCAGTACTTC
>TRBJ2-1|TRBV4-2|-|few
CASSQDLGIGAGNNEQFF
TGTGCCAGCAGCCAAGATCTCGGAATCGGGGCGGGGAACAATGAGCAGTTCTTC
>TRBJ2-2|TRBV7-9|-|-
CASSLVADTGELFF
TGTGCCAGCAGCTTAGTGGCTGACACCGGGGAGCTGTTTTTT
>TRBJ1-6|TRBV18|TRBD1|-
CASSQGTGNSPLHF
TGTGCCAGCTCCCAGGGGACAGGAAATTCACCCCTCCACTTT
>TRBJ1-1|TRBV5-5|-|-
CASSWRQGTTEAFF
TGTGCCAGCAGCTGGAGGCAGGGGACCACTGAAGCTTTCTTT
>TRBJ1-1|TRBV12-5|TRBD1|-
CASGRDRGITEAFF
TGTGCTAGTGGTAGGGACAGGGGGATCACTGAAGCTTTCTTT
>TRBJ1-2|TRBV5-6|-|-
CASSSGASYGYTF
TGTGCCAGCAGCTCAGGGGCCAGCTATGGCTACACCTTC
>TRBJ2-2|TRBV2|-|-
CASSVTVNTGELFF
TGTGCCAGCAGTGTGACAGTTAACACCGGGGAGCTGTTTTTT
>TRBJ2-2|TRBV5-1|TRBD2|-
CASSSNSGGPIPANTGELFF
TGCGCCAGCAGCTCAAATAGCGGGGGGCCGATTCCCGCGAACACCGGGGAGCTGTTTTTT
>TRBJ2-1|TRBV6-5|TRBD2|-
CASSSSGGSGNEQFF
TGTGCCAGCAGTTCTAGCGGGGGGTCAGGCAATGAGCAGTTCTTC
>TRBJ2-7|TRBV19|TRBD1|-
CASSIGTGQAYEQYF
TGTGCCAGTAGTATCGGGACAGGGCAGGCCTACGAGCAGTACTTC
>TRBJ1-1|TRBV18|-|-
CASSAGWGNTEAFF
TGTGCCAGCTCCGCAGGGTGGGGGAACACTGAAGCTTTCTTT
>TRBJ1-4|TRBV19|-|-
CASSIRRATNEKLFF
TGTGCCAGTAGTATTAGACGGGCAACTAATGAAAAACTGTTTTTT
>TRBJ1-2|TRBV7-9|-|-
CASSLGPQGNYGYTF
TGTGCCAGCAGCTTAGGCCCTCAGGGGAACTATGGCTACACCTTC
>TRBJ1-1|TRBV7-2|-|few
CASGVNTEAFF
TGTGCCAGCGGAGTGAACACTGAAGCTTTCTTT
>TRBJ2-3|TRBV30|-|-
CALEGVGTNGTDTQYF
TGTGCCTTAGAGGGGGTCGGGACCAATGGCACAGATACGCAGTATTTT
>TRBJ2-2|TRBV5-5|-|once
CASSSGADGTGELFF
TGTGCCAGCAGCTCCGGGGCAGACGGCACCGGGGAGCTGTTTTTT
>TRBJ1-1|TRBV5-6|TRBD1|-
CASSLLFRQGDTEAFF
TGTGCCAGCAGCTTGCTATTTCGGCAGGGGGACACTGAAGCTTTCTTT
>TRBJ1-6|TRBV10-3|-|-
CAISKSGTWDSPLHF
TGTGCCATCAGTAAATCCGGGACTTGGGATTCACCCCTCCACTTT